These 12 T cell receptor beta chains were all obtained from the same sample, sequenced in a study of cytomegalovirus exposure and HLA in healthy donors. This PCR relied on a set of 60 Vbeta primers and 13 Jbeta primers. Measured with immunoSEQ multiplex PCR; TCRdb has only the in-frame clones, and not every one. The sample holds approximately 180,000 clones, around 80% seen once. Sequenced: PBMCs. These receptors all stem from a woman in her thirties in good health and CMV-seropositive.

The chain has TRBV6-6 and TRBJ1-2, with D possibly being TRBD1 (5 bases). Looked up from germline, CDR1 is MNHNY and CDR2 is SVGAGI (reference sequence). This CDR3 contains 13 residues. Trimming took 10 bases from V and 3 from J, leaving 15 bases between them. The CDR3 region is CATQGVNDYGYTF. In DNA form, the CDR3 reads TGTGCCACCCAAGGGGTAAACGACTATGGCTACACCTTC.

This clone was seen more than once but under ten times. The chain is built from TRBV18 and TRBJ2-7; 9 bases line up with TRBD2. The germline V gene encodes CDR1 KGHSH and CDR2 LQKENI. The CDR3 length is 16 residues. V dropped 1 base and J dropped 1; count of bases not matched to a gene: 5. CDR3 nucleotide sequence: TGTGCCAGCTCACCACTGGCTAGCGGGATTTCCTACGAGCAGTACTTC. It translates to CASSPLASGISYEQYF.

A single count supports this clone. The V gene is TRBV28, the J gene TRBJ2-7; tentatively, D is TRBD1 (6 bases). Between the trimmed V and J ends, which lost 6 bases and 2 bases, there was a span of 17 bases. The CDR3 has 15 amino acids. Germline loops: CDR1 MDHEN, CDR2 SYDVKM. As DNA, the CDR3 is TGTGCCAGCAGCCCCGGGACGCACAGGGCCTACGAGCAGTACTTC. Protein sequence: CASSPGTHRAYEQYF.

The rearrangement links TRBV7-2 to TRBJ2-7; no reliable D call. The CDR3 extends over 11 amino acids. Deletions cut 5 bases from V and 4 bases from J, with 6 bases between. CDR1 is SGHTA and CDR2 is FQGNSA in the germline V gene. The CDR3 sequence is CASSLNYEQYF. CDR3 DNA sequence: TGTGCCAGCAGCCTTAATTACGAGCAGTACTTC.

This chain uses TRBV30 with TRBJ2-3, with D perhaps matching TRBD1 (5 bases). Germline CDR1 reads GTSNPN; CDR2 reads SVGIG (reference sequence). CDR3 length equals 14 residues. V was clipped by 1 base and J by 5 bases, with 13 bases between them. The CDR3 nucleotides read TGTGCCTGGAGTGGGGTAGGGGTGAGAGATACGCAGTATTTT. Amino acid sequence: CAWSGVGVRDTQYF.

The chain combines TRBV4-2 with TRBJ2-7; TRBD2 aligns across 8 bases. Trimming took 0 bases from V and 3 from J; bases not matched to a gene: 7. CDR3 length equals 16 residues. CDR1 is LGHNA, CDR2 YNFKEQ, per germline. The CDR3 bases are TGTGCCAGCAGCCAAGATGGGGCGGGAGGACTCTACGAGCAGTACTTC. Amino acids: CASSQDGAGGLYEQYF.

The genes are TRBV25-1 and TRBJ2-7; the D is unclear. The germline V and J ends were trimmed by 7 bases and 0 bases, with 7 bases remaining between them. There are 12 residues in the CDR3. Germline V gene data show CDR1 as MGHDK and CDR2 as SYGVNS. For the CDR3, the DNA is TGTGCCAGCAAAAGGAGCTCCTACGAGCAGTACTTC. Translated: CASKRSSYEQYF.

In its sample, this clone was seen once. CDR3: CASSTPGLPKETQYF. The CDR3 DNA is TGTGCCAGCAGCACCCCGGGACTGCCAAAAGAGACCCAGTACTTC. The V call is TRBV7-8, the J call TRBJ2-5, with D maybe TRBD2 (6 bases). Per the germline V gene, CDR1 is SGHVS and CDR2 is FQNEAQ. The CDR3 spans 15 residues. Trimming shortened V by 5 bases and J by 3 bases, and 16 bases separated the two germline ends.

CDR3 loop: CASKRGSTDTQYF. The CDR3 coding sequence is TGTGCCAGCAAGCGGGGTAGCACAGATACGCAGTATTTT. The rearrangement joins TRBV28 to TRBJ2-3; 7 nucleotides align to TRBD2. CDR1 is MDHEN and CDR2 is SYDVKM in the germline V gene. This CDR3 contains 13 residues. V trimming: 7 bases; J trimming: 0 bases; junction bases outside the gene matches: 1.

This clone has a handful of counts. J is TRBJ2-1 and V is TRBV5-4; 7 positions agree with TRBD2. V lost 1 base, J lost 0 bases, and 4 bases stayed unmatched. Germline CDR1 is SGHNT and CDR2 is YYREEE (reference sequence). This CDR3 spans 16 amino acids. For the CDR3, the DNA is TGTGCCAGCAGCTTGCCTAGCGGCGGCTCCTACAATGAGCAGTTCTTC. This codes for CASSLPSGGSYNEQFF.

The J gene is TRBJ2-2, the V gene TRBV7-2, with TRBD2 matching 7 bases. Germline V gives CDR1 SGHTA, CDR2 FQGNSA. With 1 base clipped from V and 4 bases from J, the junction kept 3 bases outside the gene matches. This CDR3 spans 15 amino acids. CDR3 sequence: CASSLVAGVTGELFF. CDR3 DNA sequence: TGTGCCAGCAGCTTAGTTGCGGGAGTCACCGGGGAGCTGTTTTTT. Filled out from reference TRBV7-2 and TRBJ2-2, the complete variable domain reads GAGVSQSPSNKVTEKGKDVELRCDPISGHTALYWYRQSLGQGLEFLIYFQGNSAPDKSGLPSDRFSAERTGGSVSTLTIQRTQQEDSAVYLCASSLVAGVTGELFFGEGSRLTVL.

The chain carries TRBV5-6 and TRBJ2-7; unclear D gene. Trimming took off 2 bases at V and 3 bases at J, with 9 bases between the two ends. The CDR3 is 13 amino acids. Germline values: CDR1 SGHDT, CDR2 YYEEEE. The CDR3, as DNA: TGTGCCAGCAGCTTACTGCCCAACTACGAGCAGTACTTC. Its translation is CASSLLPNYEQYF.